This T cell receptor beta chain was retrieved from a study of tumor and adjacent non-tumor tissue in lung cancer. General observations from the study: Compared with tumor, normal lung showed significantly lower TCR diversity.

Three rounds of nested PCR, following a modified ARM-PCR protocol, produced the TCRbeta library. TCRdb reprocessed the multiplex PCR reads with MiXCR, giving one entry per CDR3 protein. The profile covers about 120,000 distinct CDR3 sequences, with about 66% appearing a single time and 10% to 15% taken by the ten largest. The template was RNA from unsorted bulk tissue. A few counts support this clonotype. As yet, its antigen is unknown. Germline V gene sequence: CDR1 GTSNPN, CDR2 SVGIG (reference sequence). Trimming cost V 4 bases and J 3 bases, with 10 bases left between them. This CDR3 has 13 residues.

The material sequenced was lung tumor tissue. The TCR sequence derives from a man under 40 with non-small cell lung cancer. This chain connects TRBV30 to TRBJ2-1; tentative D call: TRBD1 (6 bases). Here the CDR3 reads CAWNADSYNEQFF. The CDR3, as DNA: TGTGCCTGGAATGCGGACAGCTACAATGAGCAGTTCTTC.